The 23 T cell receptor beta chains reported below all come from one sample, sequenced in a study of blood T cell repertoires in COVID-19. Libraries were prepared by immunoSEQ multiplex PCR; TCRdb keeps only in-frame clonotypes and omits some of them. The table has approximately 110,000 clones, approximately 90% seen once. The source material was peripheral blood. The receptors were gathered from a man in his forties or fifties with COVID-19, enrolled during active disease.

The chain couples TRBV2 to TRBJ2-3, with D uncertain. The V end lost 7 bases, the J end lost 4 bases, and 15 bases lay between the germline ends. The CDR3 runs to 14 residues. Per the germline V gene, CDR1 is SNHLY and CDR2 is FYNNEI. The CDR3 spells CASNSPAVADTQYF. The CDR3 DNA reads as TGTGCCAGCAATTCTCCCGCGGTGGCAGATACGCAGTATTTT.

The CDR3: CASSIWQGDQPQHF. DNA of the CDR3: TGTGCCAGTAGTATCTGGCAGGGGGATCAGCCCCAGCATTTT. The V and J genes are TRBV19 and TRBJ1-5, with TRBD1 matching 7 bases. CDR1 is LNHDA and CDR2 is SQIVND in the germline V gene (reference sequence). V dropped 3 bases and J dropped 5; count of bases not matched to a gene: 4. This CDR3 contains 14 residues. The full variable domain, rest sourced from reference TRBV19 and TRBJ1-5, is DGGITQSPKYLFRKEGQNVTLSCEQNLNHDAMYWYRQDPGQGLRLIYYSQIVNDFQKGDIAEGYSVSREKKESFPLTVTSAQKNPTAFYLCASSIWQGDQPQHFGDGTRLSIL.

The rearrangement links TRBV11-2 to TRBJ2-7, with D maybe TRBD1 (5 bases). Germline CDR1 is SGHAT and CDR2 is FQNNGV. The germline V and J ends were trimmed by 3 bases and 2 bases, with 11 bases remaining between them. There are 14 residues in the CDR3. Here the CDR3 reads CASSFQGGPYEQYV. As DNA, the CDR3 is TGTGCCAGCAGCTTTCAGGGTGGACCCTACGAGCAGTACGTC.

This chain connects TRBV27 to TRBJ2-1; possible D gene TRBD2, 6 bases. V lost 5 bases, J lost 4 bases, and 15 bases lay in between. CDR1 MNHEY and CDR2 SMNVEV come from the germline V gene (reference sequence). The CDR3 has 15 residues. The CDR3 nucleotides are TGTGCCAGCAGTCCGGGACTTTCCTTTTACAATGAGCAGTTCTTC. It specifies CASSPGLSFYNEQFF.

This chain links TRBV9 with TRBJ1-2; TRBD1 is a possible D gene (6 bases). CDR3 length: 18 residues. The germline V and J ends were trimmed by 0 bases and 1 base, with 19 bases remaining between them. Germline V gives CDR1 SGDLS, CDR2 YYNGEE. The CDR3 loop is CASSVVGDTDKLNYGYTF. The CDR3 region has the DNA TGTGCCAGCAGCGTAGTAGGGGACACCGACAAACTTAACTATGGCTACACCTTC.

The chain couples TRBV5-6 to TRBJ2-1; possible D gene TRBD2, 6 bases. The CDR3 contains 14 residues. Between the trimmed V and J ends, which lost 2 bases and 6 bases, there was a span of 12 bases. Germline V CDR1 and CDR2: SGHDT, YYEEEE. CDR3 region: CASSFGLGGNEQFF. The CDR3 region has the DNA TGTGCCAGCAGCTTCGGGTTGGGGGGCAATGAGCAGTTCTTC.

V is TRBV21-1 and J is TRBJ2-4; the tabulated D call, TRBD1, remains unverified against the DNA. TRBV21-1 constitutes a pseudogene. The CDR3 is 13 amino acids. The DNA of the CDR3 is TGTGCCAGCAGCAAAGGGGGCCAAAACATTCAGTACTTC. Translation: CASSKGGQNIQYF.

This clone came up a few times. V usage is TRBV9 and J usage is TRBJ2-6, with 13 bases identical to TRBD2. CDR1 SGDLS and CDR2 YYNGEE come from the germline V gene. V shed 6 bases and J 7 bases; nucleotides not matched to a gene: 10. The CDR3 consists of 17 residues. In DNA form, the CDR3 reads TGTGCCAGCAAGGGAGGGACTAGCGGGAAGGGTGCCAACGTCCTGACTTTC. Protein product: CASKGGTSGKGANVLTF.

The rearrangement joins TRBV5-6 to TRBJ2-1; 8 bases agree with TRBD1. The trim removed 5 bases at V and 4 bases at J, leaving 17 bases unmatched. Germline V gene sequence: CDR1 SGHDT, CDR2 YYEEEE. The CDR3 contains 18 residues. CDR3 loop: CASSLGQGVHTAYNEQFF. CDR3 nucleotide sequence: TGTGCCAGCAGTCTCGGACAGGGAGTACATACTGCGTACAATGAGCAGTTCTTC.

The chain is built from TRBV4-2 and TRBJ1-2, with 9 bases identical to TRBD1. The V segment lost 8 bases and the J segment 2 bases; nucleotides outside the gene matches: 12. This CDR3 is built from 16 residues. Germline V gene data show CDR1 as LGHNA and CDR2 as YNFKEQ. The CDR3 DNA sequence: TGTGCCAGCGGGAGGTCGGGGACAGGGTCCAACTATGGCTACACCTTC. Its protein product is CASGRSGTGSNYGYTF.

The genes are TRBV5-1 and TRBJ1-3; 9 bases map to TRBD1. The V segment lost 4 bases and the J segment 0 bases; nucleotides outside the gene matches: 5. Germline loops: CDR1 SGHRS, CDR2 YFSETQ. CDR3 length: 16 residues. For the CDR3, the DNA is TGCGCCAGCAGCGGGACAGGGACCCCCTCTGGAAACACCATATATTTT. It yields the protein CASSGTGTPSGNTIYF. The full variable domain, in which reference TRBV5-1 and TRBJ1-3 provide the parts outside the CDR3, is KAGVTQTPRYLIKTRGQQVTLSCSPISGHRSVSWYQQTPGQGLQFLFEYFSETQRNKGNFPGRFSGRQFSNSRSEMNVSTLELGDSALYLCASSGTGTPSGNTIYFGEGSWLTVV.

This chain joins TRBV7-9 and TRBJ1-1, with TRBD1 as a possible D gene (5 bases). The CDR3 spans 13 residues. Per germline, CDR1 SEHNR and CDR2 FQNEAQ (reference sequence). Trimming left V 5 bases short and J 5 bases short, with 12 bases between. CDR3 DNA: TGTGCCAGCAGCCCCCAGGGTGATACTGAAGCTTTCTTT. Translated, it gives CASSPQGDTEAFF.

The chain combines TRBV4-1 with TRBJ1-6; D is unresolved. V lost 5 bases to trimming and J lost 8 bases, with 22 bases between them. The length of the CDR3 is 17 residues. CDR1 is MGHRA, CDR2 YSYEKL, per germline. The CDR3 protein is CASSSERTGIKHSPLHF. CDR3 coding DNA: TGCGCCAGCAGCTCAGAAAGAACGGGAATTAAACATTCACCCCTCCACTTT.

This sequence joins TRBV5-6 and TRBJ2-7; 9 bases align to TRBD1. Germline loops: CDR1 SGHDT, CDR2 YYEEEE. V dropped 1 base and J dropped 3; count of bases not matched to a gene: 11. The CDR3 is 17 residues long. The CDR3 loop reads CASSLMNRGLTYYEQYV. The CDR3 nucleotides read TGTGCCAGCAGCTTGATGAACAGGGGGCTGACTTACTACGAGCAGTACGTC.

With respect to this clone: Because the CDR3 is missing its conserved closing phenylalanine or tryptophan, this is likely a read error. The limits of the CDR3 on the DNA are not certain, so only TCRdb's listed CDR3 is given. The chain recombines TRBV19 with TRBJ1-1; the table calls TRBD1, which could not be checked here. The CDR3 region is 13 residues in length, termini included. Germline V CDR1 and CDR2: LNHDA, SQIVND (reference sequence). This CDR3 reads CASSNSTGLKLSC.

The rearrangement links TRBV6-5 to TRBJ2-7; D is uncertain. Trimming took 10 bases from V and 0 from J, leaving 4 bases between them. In germline, CDR1 is MNHEY, CDR2 SVGAGI. The length of the CDR3 is 10 residues. For the CDR3, the DNA is TGTGCCACCTTCTCCTACGAGCAGTACTTC. It encodes CATFSYEQYF.

The chain couples TRBV18 to TRBJ2-3; 9 positions match TRBD2. After removal of 4 bases from V and 3 bases from J, the junction contained 8 bases not matched to a gene. The CDR3 has 16 residues. Germline V gene sequence: CDR1 KGHSH, CDR2 LQKENI. The CDR3 protein is CASSLRSGLATDTQYF. The CDR3 DNA reads as TGTGCCAGCTCACTGAGATCGGGACTAGCAACAGATACGCAGTATTTT.

This sequence joins TRBV30 and TRBJ1-1, with 7 bases lining up with TRBD1. The J segment lost 7 bases and the V segment lost 1 base, leaving 3 bases of the junction unmatched. This CDR3 has 12 amino acids. Germline V gene sequence: CDR1 GTSNPN, CDR2 SVGIG (reference sequence). CDR3: CAWSGTGGEAFF. The CDR3 DNA reads TGTGCCTGGAGTGGGACAGGCGGTGAAGCTTTCTTT.

The count of this clone is one. This rearrangement joins TRBV10-3 to TRBJ1-1, with a weak D call TRBD1 (5 bases). Trimming removed 2 bases at V and 3 bases at J, with 7 bases between. There are 13 residues in the CDR3. Germline loops: CDR1 ENHRY, CDR2 SYGVKD. The CDR3 sequence is CAISEQGDTEAFF. Written as DNA, the CDR3 is TGTGCCATCAGTGAGCAGGGTGACACTGAAGCTTTCTTT.

The J gene is TRBJ1-1, the V gene TRBV7-8, with TRBD1 identical over 7 bases. CDR3 length equals 15 residues. J gave up 4 bases and V 5 bases, and 10 bases lay outside the gene matches. The germline gives CDR1 SGHVS, CDR2 FQNEAQ. The chain's CDR3 is CASSDTYRGVTEAFF. The CDR3 coding sequence is TGTGCCAGCAGCGATACTTACAGGGGCGTCACTGAAGCTTTCTTT.

The chain uses TRBV6-5 and TRBJ2-7; D uncertain. Germline V gene sequence: CDR1 MNHEY, CDR2 SVGAGI. This CDR3 is built from 14 residues. The V gene lost 6 bases and the J gene lost 0 bases, with 12 bases spanning the gap. CDR3 residues: CASSRTEISYEQYF. DNA for the CDR3: TGTGCCAGCAGCCGTACAGAGATCTCCTACGAGCAGTACTTC.

The chain couples TRBV21-1 to TRBJ2-1; TRBD2 is the table's D call, not checked against the DNA. TRBV21-1 counts as a pseudogene. The CDR3 length is 18 residues. CDR3 sequence: CASSSQTPTSVTYNEQFF. CDR3 DNA sequence: TGTGCCAGCAGCTCCCAAACCCCCACTAGCGTCACCTACAATGAGCAGTTCTTC.

This clone was counted once. This chain uses TRBV7-9 with TRBJ2-7; possibly TRBD2 for D (5 bases). CDR1 and CDR2 from the germline V gene are SEHNR and FQNEAQ (reference sequence). Trimming cost V 0 bases and J 7 bases, with 10 bases left between them. This CDR3 comprises 13 residues. The CDR3 DNA follows: TGTGCCAGCAGCTTAGCGTTAGCGAAGGAGCAGTACTTC. Translating it yields CASSLALAKEQYF. The variable domain in full, with the rest retrieved from reference TRBV7-9 and TRBJ2-7, is DTGVSQNPRHKITKRGQNVTFRCDPISEHNRLYWYRQTLGQGPEFLTYFQNEAQLEKSRLLSDRFSAERPKGSFSTLEIQRTEQGDSAMYLCASSLALAKEQYFGPGTRLTVT.